This T cell receptor beta chain is from a study of long-term antiretroviral therapy in people with HIV. Study-level points and caveats: Clonal expansions arising prior to ART prevailed in the repertoire at every time point. Control repertoires displayed wider CDR3 length ranges than the HIV repertoires.

At least two post-ART and at least one pre-ART PBMC sample were available for each donor. Germline V gives CDR1 LNHDA, CDR2 SQIVND (reference sequence). CDR3 size: 14 residues. Between the trimmed V and J ends, which lost 11 bases and 5 bases, there was a span of 16 bases. Version v3.0 of the immunoSEQ assay ran at survey level. Sequencing efforts were directed toward 40,000-50,000 T-cell genomes per sample. The table came from immunoSEQ multiplex PCR; TCRdb's copy has only in-frame clones and leaves some out. The sample records approximately 45,000 clones, 86% being singletons. A remark on this clone: Its matching antigen is unknown.

V and J are TRBV19 and TRBJ1-6; possible D gene TRBD1, 6 bases. The material sequenced was unsorted PBMCs, taken 0.1 years before starting antiretroviral therapy. The sequence was obtained from a woman aged 45-59 years with HIV. CDR3 nucleotide sequence: TGTGCCGCCAGTACAGGACAGCATAATTCACCCCTCCACTTT. As protein: CAASTGQHNSPLHF.